These 5 T cell receptor beta chains share one sample of origin, sequenced in a study of blood T cell repertoires in COVID-19. Generated by immunoSEQ multiplex PCR, the TCRdb table keeps only in-frame clones and is missing some. The sample carries fewer than 150,000 clones, more than 80% recorded once. What was sequenced was peripheral blood. The source of these receptors is a woman older than 75 in a cohort sampled during active or convalescent COVID-19.

This sequence joins TRBV18 and TRBJ2-3; TRBD2 agrees at 9 bases. The CDR3 extends over 16 amino acids. After removal of 0 bases from V and 1 base from J, the junction contained 2 bases not matched to a gene. The V gene's germline CDR1 is KGHSH and CDR2 LQKENI. This chain's CDR3 is CASSPPQRGGTDTQYF. In DNA form, the CDR3 reads TGTGCCAGCTCACCACCACAGCGGGGGGGCACAGATACGCAGTATTTT.

The CDR3: CASSLRLLKTQYF. The CDR3 DNA follows: TGTGCCAGCAGCTTAAGACTCTTGAAGACCCAGTACTTC. The chain carries TRBV11-2 and TRBJ2-5; unclear D gene. Trimming left V 2 bases short and J 6 bases short, with 10 bases between. The CDR3 has 13 amino acids. Germline CDR1 reads SGHAT; CDR2 reads FQNNGV.

This clone was seen more than once but under ten times. The genes are TRBV7-9 and TRBJ2-3; perhaps TRBD2 as D (6 bases). From germline, CDR1 is SEHNR and CDR2 FQNEAQ (reference sequence). CDR3 length equals 15 residues. Trimming removed 5 bases from V and 4 bases from J, with 16 bases in between. The CDR3 region has the DNA TGTGCCAGCAGCCCCTGGCGGGGCGAGGCAGATACGCAGTATTTT. This encodes CASSPWRGEADTQYF. Using reference TRBV7-9 and TRBJ2-3 for the parts outside the CDR3, the full variable domain is DTGVSQNPRHKITKRGQNVTFRCDPISEHNRLYWYRQTLGQGPEFLTYFQNEAQLEKSRLLSDRFSAERPKGSFSTLEIQRTEQGDSAMYLCASSPWRGEADTQYFGPGTRLTVL.

The V call is TRBV11-3, the J call TRBJ2-1, with D possibly TRBD1 on 5 matching bases. V was trimmed by 3 bases and J by 5 bases, leaving 8 bases between them. CDR1 is SGHNT and CDR2 is YENEEA in the germline V gene. The CDR3 extends over 13 amino acids. CDR3 DNA: TGTGCCAGCAGCTTTGCAGGGAACAATGAGCAGTTCTTC. This gives the protein CASSFAGNNEQFF. The complete variable domain, with remaining parts taken from reference TRBV11-3 and TRBJ2-1, reads EAGVVQSPRYKIIEKKQPVAFWCNPISGHNTLYWYLQNLGQGPELLIRYENEEAVDDSQLPKDRFSAERLKGVDSTLKIQPAELGDSAVYLCASSFAGNNEQFFGPGTRLTVL.

This chain links TRBV28 with TRBJ2-2; a possible D gene is TRBD1 (6 bases). V lost 3 bases, J lost 1 base, and 12 bases lay in between. Germline V gene data show CDR1 as MDHEN and CDR2 as SYDVKM. CDR3 length: 16 residues. DNA for the CDR3: TGTGCCAGCAGTTTCTGGGGCAGGGGGAACACCGGGGAGCTGTTTTTT. This encodes CASSFWGRGNTGELFF. Looking up the rest from reference TRBV28 and TRBJ2-2 gives the full variable domain: DVKVTQSSRYLVKRTGEKVFLECVQDMDHENMFWYRQDPGLGLRLIYFSYDVKMKEKGDIPEGYSVSREKKERFSLILESASTNQTSMYLCASSFWGRGNTGELFFGEGSRLTVL.